Following are 12 T cell receptor beta chains from one sample sequenced in a study of blood T cell repertoires in COVID-19. Measured with immunoSEQ multiplex PCR; TCRdb has only the in-frame clones, and not every one. This table has fewer than 700,000 clones, approximately 88% appearing once. The source material was peripheral blood. The receptors here all came from a woman aged 45-59 years with COVID-19, enrolled during active disease.

The chain couples TRBV7-8 to TRBJ1-5; D not resolved. Germline CDR1 is SGHVS and CDR2 is FQNEAQ. The germline V and J ends were trimmed by 0 bases and 0 bases, with 6 bases remaining between them. This CDR3 region has 15 residues. CDR3 bases: TGTGCCAGCAGCTTAGCGAGGAATAGCAATCAGCCCCAGCATTTT. Translation gives CASSLARNSNQPQHF. The entire variable domain, with the rest obtained from reference TRBV7-8 and TRBJ1-5, is as follows: GAGVSQSPRYKVAKRGQDVALRCDPISGHVSLFWYQQALGQGPEFLTYFQNEAQLDKSGLPSDRFFAERPEGSVSTLKIQRTQQEDSAVYLCASSLARNSNQPQHFGDGTRLSIL.

This clone was seen more than once but under ten times. The rearrangement uses TRBV7-9 and TRBJ2-1, with D perhaps matching TRBD1 (5 bases). CDR1 is SEHNR, CDR2 FQNEAQ, per germline (reference sequence). This CDR3 comprises 14 residues. V was trimmed by 8 bases and J by 8 bases, leaving 19 bases between them. DNA of the CDR3: TGTGCCAGCGCCCGGGTTCAGGGTAACCATGAGCAGTTCTTC. Residues: CASARVQGNHEQFF.

This chain links TRBV28 with TRBJ1-2; 7 positions agree with TRBD1. CDR1 and CDR2 (germline): MDHEN, SYDVKM. The CDR3 consists of 14 residues. V dropped 2 bases and J dropped 8; count of bases not matched to a gene: 8. The CDR3 loop reads CASSLGDRVRGYTF. CDR3 in DNA: TGTGCCAGCAGTTTAGGCGACAGGGTGAGGGGCTACACCTTC.

This clone was seen just once. The chain joins TRBV5-1 to TRBJ1-2; the match to TRBD1 covers 9 bases. The J segment lost 8 bases and the V segment lost 0 bases, leaving 5 bases of the junction unmatched. This CDR3 region has 14 residues. Germline V gene sequence: CDR1 SGHRS, CDR2 YFSETQ. This chain's CDR3 is CASSLGTGDGGYTF. As DNA, the CDR3 is TGCGCCAGCAGCTTGGGGACAGGGGATGGGGGCTACACCTTC. Supplemented by reference TRBV5-1 and TRBJ1-2, the full variable domain reads KAGVTQTPRYLIKTRGQQVTLSCSPISGHRSVSWYQQTPGQGLQFLFEYFSETQRNKGNFPGRFSGRQFSNSRSEMNVSTLELGDSALYLCASSLGTGDGGYTFGSGTRLTVV.

The chain joins TRBV5-1 to TRBJ1-1; D is ambiguous. CDR3 length: 15 residues. Germline V gene data show CDR1 as SGHRS and CDR2 as YFSETQ. V was cut by 0 bases and J by 0 bases, with 9 bases left in between. The CDR3 DNA sequence: TGCGCCAGCAGCTTGGCGGGAAACTTGAACACTGAAGCTTTCTTT. Translation gives CASSLAGNLNTEAFF.

The chain is built from TRBV9 and TRBJ2-3; 8 positions agree with TRBD2. The CDR3 contains 15 residues. V shed 2 bases, J shed 0 bases, and the junction held 2 bases outside the gene matches. Germline V gene lookup returns CDR1 SGDLS and CDR2 YYNGEE. CDR3 bases: TGTGCCAGCAGCGTTAGCGGGGTTAGCACAGATACGCAGTATTTT. Its translation: CASSVSGVSTDTQYF.

The chain carries TRBV3-1 (or the pseudogene TRBV3-2) and TRBJ1-6, with TRBD1 matching over 7 bases. Germline loops: CDR1 LGHDT, CDR2 YNNKEL (reference sequence). The CDR3 spans 18 residues. Trimming took 8 bases from V and 0 from J; bases not matched to a gene: 13. Here the CDR3 reads CASPSGQALYSYNSPLHF. CDR3 sequence (DNA): TGTGCCAGCCCTTCCGGACAGGCTTTATACTCCTATAATTCACCCCTCCACTTT.

The chain has TRBV7-9 and TRBJ1-2; D is perhaps TRBD1 (5 bases). V lost 1 base and J lost 5, with 11 bases in between. Germline CDR1 and CDR2: SEHNR and FQNEAQ (reference sequence). This CDR3 has 14 amino acids. The DNA for the CDR3 is TGTGCCAGCAGCTTAGACGGGGGATGGTATGGCTACACCTTC. Translating gives CASSLDGGWYGYTF.

The chain is built from TRBV18 and TRBJ1-2; D remains ambiguous. The germline V gene encodes CDR1 KGHSH and CDR2 LQKENI. This CDR3 comprises 14 residues. The V end was cut by 0 bases, the J end by 8 bases, with 13 bases between. CDR3 protein: CASSPPVREGGYTF. The CDR3 DNA is TGTGCCAGCTCACCACCCGTAAGGGAGGGAGGCTACACCTTC.

The chain combines TRBV30 with TRBJ1-1; 7 bases are shared with TRBD1. This CDR3 comprises 14 residues. V lost 2 bases, J lost 4 bases, and 7 bases stayed unmatched. CDR1 is GTSNPN, CDR2 SVGIG, per germline (reference sequence). CDR3 sequence reads: CAWSTGVRGTEAFF. The CDR3 DNA sequence: TGTGCCTGGAGTACAGGGGTAAGGGGCACTGAAGCTTTCTTT.

The genes are TRBV29-1 and TRBJ2-3, with TRBD2 as a possible D gene (5 bases). In germline, CDR1 is SQVTM, CDR2 ANQGSEA. This CDR3 spans 13 amino acids. Trimming removed 5 bases at V and 0 bases at J, with 9 bases between. CDR3 bases: TGCAGCGTTAAACGGGGTAGCACAGATACGCAGTATTTT. Translated: CSVKRGSTDTQYF.

This clone appeared a single time. The rearrangement links TRBV13 to TRBJ2-5; D unresolved. The CDR3 runs 14 residues. With 4 bases removed from V and 5 bases from J, the gap between germline ends came to 14 bases. From germline, CDR1 is PRHDT and CDR2 FYEKMQ (reference sequence). CDR3 nucleotide sequence: TGTGCCAGCAGCTCAGGTCCCGTCCGGGAGACCCAGTACTTC. This gives the protein CASSSGPVRETQYF.